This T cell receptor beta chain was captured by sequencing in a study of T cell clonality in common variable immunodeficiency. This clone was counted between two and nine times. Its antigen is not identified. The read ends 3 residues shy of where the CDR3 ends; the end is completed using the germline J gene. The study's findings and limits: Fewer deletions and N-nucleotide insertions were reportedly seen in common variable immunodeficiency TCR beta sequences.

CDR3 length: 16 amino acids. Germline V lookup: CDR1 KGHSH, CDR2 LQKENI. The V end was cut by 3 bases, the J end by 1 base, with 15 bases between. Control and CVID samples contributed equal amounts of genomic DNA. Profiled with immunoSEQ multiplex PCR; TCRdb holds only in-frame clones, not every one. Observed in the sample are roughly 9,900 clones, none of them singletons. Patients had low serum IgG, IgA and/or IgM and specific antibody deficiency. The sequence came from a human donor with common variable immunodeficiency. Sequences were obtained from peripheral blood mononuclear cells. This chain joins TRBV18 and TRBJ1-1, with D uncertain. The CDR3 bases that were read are TGTGCCAGCTCACCTGGCCCCAGACTATCGAACACTGAA. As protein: CASSPGPRLSNTE. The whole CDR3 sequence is CASSPGPRLSNTEAFF.